Given below is one T cell receptor (beta chain) in context. Its antigen is currently not known. Qualities for individual bases were not recorded, and no much larger clone is one base off. Participants in the prospective study were aged roughly 18 to 100 years, lived in 24 United States geographic areas, and enrolled through a virtual design. Cohort assignment in the prospective study relied on participant-reported clinical history from a screening survey and a study questionnaire. In the prospective study, mobile phlebotomists collected whole blood, serum and a nasopharyngeal or oropharyngeal swab from each participant. Participants in the prospective study had the option to provide additional blood draws and questionnaires over a roughly two-month period. Before DNA extraction, prospective study blood samples were shipped either frozen or at room temperature. V is reduced by 0 bases and J by 6 bases, leaving a spacing of 15 bases between them. The CDR3 goes from the cysteine to the phenylalanine over 15 residues. The kept DNA is CDR3 alone, 45 bases in frame from the first base. The germline V gene (reference sequence) yields SGHNT for CDR1 and YYREEE for CDR2.

This specimen belongs to a study of blood T cell repertoires in COVID-19 (TCRdb year 2020). About the investigation overall: Collaborator samples came from the United States, Italy and Spain and covered acute and convalescent phases of COVID-19. The prospective study material was composed of cDNA or gDNA derived from T cells, B-cell-depleted T cells, or PBMCs. Deeply sampled blood TCRbeta repertoires from subjects exposed to, actively infected with, or recovered from COVID-19 were included in the dataset. The repertoires were released in a freely available public database meant as a resource for research on the immune response to SARS-CoV-2. Samples came from the ongoing ImmuneRACE study (first 160 participants) plus 1,254 subjects from 6 global collaborators. A de-identified subject ID, COVID-19 status, age in years and sex were almost always included in the sample metadata. HLA class I and class II types, where available, came from metadata supplied by the sample provider rather than from assay-based typing.

Paper-wide results and their limitations: Clinical and demographic metadata were provided uncurated, with the amount varying by source and participant.

TCRbeta CDR3 regions were amplified from genomic DNA using the immunoSEQ Assay, a bias-controlled multiplex PCR. The authors' pipeline ran thus. Within the assay, amplification of reference gene primers was used to estimate how many nucleated cells each sample contained. Sequence reads were collapsed and filtered to measure the absolute abundance of every unique TCRbeta CDR3 rearrangement. Productive Simpson clonality was computed per sample as the square root of Simpson's diversity index over productive rearrangements. The table comes from immuneACCESS by way of TCRdb, which keeps in-frame sequences with V and J called. Part of the clones is missing from these tables; in studies checked, under half for an unresolved V gene and the rest for unknown reasons. That table is the source of V, J and clone size, and D and trimming were worked out from the DNA. This sample holds 200,000 to 250,000 clones; around 80% were observed only once. The ten biggest clones cover around 4% of the sample.

Rearrangement joined TRBV5-4 to TRBJ1-2; the D gene is possibly TRBD1, with 5 bases matching. Input material: PBMCs or T cells enriched from blood (not recorded which). The clonotype was recovered from a man aged 25 to 40 with acute COVID-19. The DNA sequence is as follows: TGTGCCAGCAGCTTGGCATTTCCCACAGGTCATGGCTACACCTTC. Translation gives CASSLAFPTGHGYTF.